The 11 T cell receptor beta chains reported below all come from one sample, sequenced in a study of T cells in localized non-small cell lung cancer. Measured with immunoSEQ multiplex PCR; TCRdb has only the in-frame clones, and not every one. Among around 50,000 clones listed, approximately 86% were seen once. The sample here was PBMCs, taken before any cancer treatment. These receptors were obtained from a female donor with stage II lung adenocarcinoma.

V gene TRBV27 combines with J gene TRBJ2-3; TRBD2 is a possible D gene (6 bases). V shed 8 bases and J shed 0 bases, with 21 bases lying between them. The CDR3 length is 17 residues. CDR1 is MNHEY and CDR2 is SMNVEV in the germline V gene (reference sequence). This chain's CDR3 is CASSGYVAGTSTDTQYF. CDR3 DNA: TGTGCCAGCTCTGGCTACGTAGCTGGGACTAGCACAGATACGCAGTATTTT.

The chain employs TRBV5-4 and TRBJ2-7, with TRBD1 as a possible D gene (6 bases). The germline gives CDR1 SGHNT, CDR2 YYREEE (reference sequence). Deletions cut 2 bases from V and 2 bases from J, with 14 bases between. CDR3 length equals 15 residues. Here the CDR3 reads CASSFVTGHPYEQYF. CDR3 sequence (DNA): TGTGCCAGCAGCTTTGTAACGGGACACCCCTACGAGCAGTACTTC.

This chain uses TRBV13 with TRBJ2-2, with 7 bases aligning to TRBD1. The CDR3 is made up of 15 amino acids. Germline assignment: CDR1 PRHDT and CDR2 FYEKMQ (reference sequence). V lost 4 bases to trimming and J lost 3 bases; unmatched junction nucleotides: 5. The CDR3 here is CASSSQGKYTGELFF. The CDR3 DNA follows: TGTGCCAGCAGCTCACAGGGGAAATACACCGGGGAGCTGTTTTTT.

V gene TRBV7-3 combines with J gene TRBJ1-3; D is unresolved. The CDR3 sequence is 14 residues long. Germline assignment: CDR1 SGHTA and CDR2 FQGTGA. V dropped 5 bases and J dropped 0 bases, with 8 bases sitting between them. CDR3 residues: CASSPDPSGNTIYF. CDR3 DNA sequence: TGTGCCAGCAGCCCTGACCCCTCTGGAAACACCATATATTTT.

This clone was seen a handful of times. The chain employs TRBV5-4 and TRBJ2-4, with D perhaps TRBD2 (5 bases). Germline lookup yields CDR1 SGHNT and CDR2 YYREEE (reference sequence). The germline V and J ends were trimmed by 4 bases and 3 bases, with 8 bases remaining between them. The CDR3 totals 13 residues. The CDR3 reads CASSKEVKNIQYF. The CDR3, as DNA: TGTGCCAGCAGCAAGGAGGTCAAAAACATTCAGTACTTC.

This chain's CDR3 is CASSIGIVYEQYF. The DNA of the CDR3 is TGTGCCAGCAGTATCGGGATCGTCTACGAGCAGTACTTC. The genes are TRBV6-5 and TRBJ2-7, with D perhaps matching TRBD2 (5 bases). The length of the CDR3 is 13 residues. V lost 5 bases to trimming and J lost 3 bases, with 11 bases between them. The germline V gene encodes CDR1 MNHEY and CDR2 SVGAGI.

The rearrangement uses TRBV9 and TRBJ2-7, with D perhaps TRBD1 (5 bases). This CDR3 is built from 13 residues. The V gene's germline CDR1 is SGDLS and CDR2 YYNGEE. The V gene lost 0 bases and the J gene lost 7 bases, with 11 bases spanning the gap. Here the CDR3 reads CASSVANRGEQYF. In DNA form, the CDR3 reads TGTGCCAGCAGCGTAGCTAATAGGGGAGAGCAGTACTTC.

The chain recombines TRBV5-1 with TRBJ1-3; maybe TRBD1 (6 bases). Germline CDR1 reads SGHRS; CDR2 reads YFSETQ. CDR3 length equals 15 residues. V was cut by 4 bases and J by 0 bases, with 11 bases left in between. The CDR3 spells CASSNGQISGNTIYF. The CDR3 bases are TGCGCCAGCAGCAATGGACAGATCTCTGGAAACACCATATATTTT.

This rearrangement joins TRBV5-4 to TRBJ1-3; 7 nucleotides agree with TRBD1. V was pared by 4 bases and J by 1 base, with 5 bases of the junction left unmatched. This CDR3 contains 15 residues. From germline, CDR1 is SGHNT and CDR2 YYREEE (reference sequence). CDR3 sequence reads: CASSPKTGSGNTIYF. CDR3 nucleotide sequence: TGTGCCAGCAGCCCGAAGACAGGGTCTGGAAACACCATATATTTT.

This clone showed up just once. The chain joins TRBV5-1 to TRBJ1-1; the D is unclear. This CDR3 comprises 12 residues. Germline V lookup: CDR1 SGHRS, CDR2 YFSETQ. The V end was cut by 0 bases, the J end by 4 bases, with 4 bases between. In DNA form, the CDR3 reads TGCGCCAGCAGCTTGGGGAGCACTGAAGCTTTCTTT. It encodes CASSLGSTEAFF.

CDR3 sequence reads: CASSVDRGAAGELFF. The DNA for the CDR3 is TGCGCCAGCAGCGTAGACAGGGGAGCGGCCGGGGAGCTGTTTTTT. The chain couples TRBV5-1 to TRBJ2-2; TRBD1 aligns across 8 bases. The J segment lost 6 bases and the V segment lost 4 bases, leaving 8 bases of the junction unmatched. The CDR3 spans 15 residues. Germline loops: CDR1 SGHRS, CDR2 YFSETQ.